The text below deals with one TCR beta chain. The source of the sample is a study of blood T cell repertoires in COVID-19. Germline lookup yields CDR1 MDHEN and CDR2 SYDVKM. This CDR3 contains 17 residues. The V segment lost 1 base and the J segment 1 base; nucleotides outside the gene matches: 7. Profiling relied on immunoSEQ multiplex PCR, and the TCRdb table lists in-frame clones only, not all of them. The data contain over 85,000 clones, 80% to 90% of them singletons. This chain links TRBV28 with TRBJ2-1, with 7 positions matching TRBD2. The clonotype comes from a woman in her 70s with acute or convalescent COVID-19. The material sequenced was peripheral blood. The CDR3 protein is CASSLLVGGPSYNEQFF. CDR3 bases: TGTGCCAGCAGTTTATTAGTGGGAGGGCCGTCCTACAATGAGCAGTTCTTC.